A single T cell receptor beta chain is shown here with its context. This sample is drawn from a study of T cell changes during pregnancy in multiple sclerosis. Generated by immunoSEQ multiplex PCR, the TCRdb table keeps only in-frame clones and is missing some. This sample has over 65,000 clones, with 90% to 95% found just once. The sample in question was peripheral blood, obtained in the third trimester of pregnancy. This receptor was taken from a female donor with multiple sclerosis, enrolled in a pregnancy study.

CDR3 sequence (DNA): TGTGCCAGCAGCTTAAGAACACCGATTAATTCACCCCTCCACTTT. This gives the protein CASSLRTPINSPLHF. This sequence joins TRBV7-2 and TRBJ1-6, with D unresolved. Germline CDR1 is SGHTA and CDR2 is FQGNSA. The CDR3 is made up of 15 amino acids. V lost 2 bases, J lost 6 bases, and 11 bases lay in between.